The rows below give T cell receptor beta chains drawn from one sample of a study of PD-1 blockade in classical Hodgkin lymphoma. Clones were sequenced by immunoSEQ multiplex PCR, and TCRdb holds only the in-frame ones, with some missing. The data contain roughly 16,000 clones, around 80% of them singletons. The sequencing used peripheral blood mononuclear cells (PBMCs), collected before the second cycle of nivolumab. The receptors were gathered from a human donor with classical Hodgkin lymphoma. CDR3s include the opening cysteine and the closing phenylalanine or tryptophan. D genes are given only for firm matches. Expanded clones get a size class; other rows say once, few or many, or leave the size out.

j_call cdr3_length d_call clone_size v_call cdr3_nt cdr3_aa
TRBJ2-2 16 TRBD2 NA TRBV7-8 TGTGCCAGCAGCGCCGGGGGGGGAGGTAGCACCGGGGAGCTGTTTTTT CASSAGGGGSTGELFF
TRBJ2-6 15 NA few TRBV5-6 TGTGCCAGCAGCCCGGTGGGTTCTGGGGCCAACGTCCTGACTTTC CASSPVGSGANVLTF
TRBJ1-5 18 NA NA TRBV21-1 TGTGCCAGCAGCAACGAGGACAGGGGTCATTATAGCAATCAGCCCCAGCATTTT CASSNEDRGHYSNQPQHF
TRBJ1-4 15 TRBD1 NA TRBV5-1 TGCGCCAGCACCAGGGACAGGGGAGCTAATGAAAAACTGTTTTTT CASTRDRGANEKLFF
TRBJ2-6 17 NA NA TRBV4-1 TGCGCCAGCAGAAAGTACCCTTGGGACTCTGGGGCCAACGTCCTGACTTTC CASRKYPWDSGANVLTF
TRBJ1-1 12 TRBD1 NA TRBV28 TGTGCCAGCAGTCCAGGGGGAATTGAAGCTTTCTTT CASSPGGIEAFF
TRBJ2-3 14 TRBD1 NA TRBV6-5 TGTGCCAGCAGTCCGGACAGGGGTAAAGATACGCAGTATTTT CASSPDRGKDTQYF
TRBJ1-1 15 TRBD1 NA TRBV6-6 TGTGCCACGCAGGGACAGGGGATAATTAACACTGAAGCTTTCTTT CATQGQGIINTEAFF
TRBJ2-2 15 NA NA TRBV19 TGTGCCAGTAGTAGCGGCAGCCCGCTCACCGGGGAGCTGTTTTTT CASSSGSPLTGELFF
TRBJ2-7 16 NA NA TRBV7-9 TGTGCCAGCTACCCCAAGGGGCCGCCCCCCCCCTACGAGCAGTACTTC CASYPKGPPPPYEQYF
TRBJ1-3 17 NA NA TRBV7-8 TGTGCCAGCAGCTCCACCCCGGGAGCTCCCTCTGGAAACACCATATATTTT CASSSTPGAPSGNTIYF
TRBJ2-1 12 NA NA TRBV28 TGTGCCAGCAGCCCGAACAGGAATGAGCAGTTCTTC CASSPNRNEQFF
TRBJ2-5 15 TRBD1 NA TRBV7-6 TGTGCCAGCAGCCGGTCAGGGGGCGCGACTGAGACCCAGTACTTC CASSRSGGATETQYF
TRBJ2-5 15 NA NA TRBV7-8 TGTGCCAGCAGCTTAAGTCCCGCGGGGAAAGAGACCCAGTACTTC CASSLSPAGKETQYF
TRBJ2-2 15 TRBD2 NA TRBV9 TGTGCCAGCAGCCCTTTCGGGGGGAAGGGCGGGGAGCTGTTTTTT CASSPFGGKGGELFF
TRBJ1-2 15 NA NA TRBV6-6 TGTGCCAGCAGTTACTCAGGGGCAGAGAACTATGGCTACACCTTC CASSYSGAENYGYTF
TRBJ1-2 11 NA NA TRBV20-1 TGCAGCTCCGGGGGGGAGTCTGGCTACACCTTC CSSGGESGYTF
TRBJ1-2 12 NA NA TRBV27 TGTGCCAGCGGGAGGAGGGGCTATGGCTACACCTTC CASGRRGYGYTF
TRBJ2-1 15 TRBD2 NA TRBV9 TGTGCCAGCAGCGTAGCTGCTAGCGGGGGGGCCATTCCGTTCTTC CASSVAASGGAIPFF
TRBJ1-3 13 NA NA TRBV7-9 TGTGCCAGCCAGGTGTACTCTGGAAACACCATATATTTT CASQVYSGNTIYF
TRBJ1-2 15 TRBD1 NA TRBV5-6 TGTGCCAGCAGCTTGGATGGGACAGGGGGCTTTTCGTCCACCTTC CASSLDGTGGFSSTF
TRBJ2-2 17 NA once TRBV7-2 TGTGCCAGCAGCTCGGGGGTAGGGGCCCAGCGCGGCGGGGAGCTGTTTTTT CASSSGVGAQRGGELFF
TRBJ1-4 12 NA NA TRBV6-5 TGTGCCAGCAGTGAAGGGGATAAGGGACTGTTTTTT CASSEGDKGLFF
TRBJ1-5 16 NA NA TRBV2 TGTGCCAGCAATAGGAAGCCAGGACCTATCATCTCGCCCCAGCATTTT CASNRKPGPIISPQHF
TRBJ2-5 13 NA NA TRBV6-5 TGTGCCAGCAGAACCCTACAGCAAGAGACCCAGTACTTC CASRTLQQETQYF
TRBJ1-2 14 TRBD1 NA TRBV6-1 TGTGCCAGCAGTGGCCAGGGACAGATCTATGGCTACACCTTC CASSGQGQIYGYTF
TRBJ2-2 16 NA few TRBV7-3 TGTGCCAGCAGCGATTCTCAAGGGGCTTATGGCGGGGAGCTGTTTTTT CASSDSQGAYGGELFF
TRBJ2-5 13 NA NA TRBV4-2 TGTGCCACCGGCAGCGGATCTGAGAAGACCCAGTACTTC CATGSGSEKTQYF
TRBJ2-1 13 TRBD2 once TRBV6-5 TGTGCCAGCAGGTTAGCGGGGGACGAAAAACTGTTCTTC CASRLAGDEKLFF
TRBJ2-3 18 TRBD2 NA TRBV7-9 TGTGCCAGCAGCTTACCTCGCAGACTAGCGGGTCAAACAGATACGCAGTATTTT CASSLPRRLAGQTDTQYF
TRBJ2-5 14 TRBD1 NA TRBV13 TGTGCCAGCAGCTCGGGACAGGCACAAGAGACCCAGTACTTC CASSSGQAQETQYF
TRBJ1-5 14 TRBD1 once TRBV4-1 TGCGCCAGCAGCCGAGGGACAGGGAGTCACCCCCAGCATTTT CASSRGTGSHPQHF
TRBJ2-2 16 TRBD1 NA TRBV7-9 TGTGCCAGCAGCTCTCCCGGGACAGGGGACACCGGGGAGCTGTTTTTT CASSSPGTGDTGELFF
TRBJ1-2 14 NA NA TRBV5-1 TGCGCCAGCAGCCCGGCCAGGGGTGTAGATGGCTACACCTTC CASSPARGVDGYTF
TRBJ1-2 15 TRBD1 NA TRBV7-8 TGTGCCAGCAGCTTAGGAAGGACAGGAGGGTATGGCTACACCTTC CASSLGRTGGYGYTF
TRBJ1-4 10 NA NA TRBV6-1 TGTGCCAGCAGCCGACGTCAACTGTTTTTT CASSRRQLFF
TRBJ2-7 13 NA NA TRBV29-1 TGCAGCGTTGCCCCACAGGGCGTAAGCGAGCAGTACTTC CSVAPQGVSEQYF
TRBJ1-1 15 TRBD1 NA TRBV27 TGTGCCAGCAGTTTATCTGTTTGGGACAGCACTGAAGCTTTCTTT CASSLSVWDSTEAFF
TRBJ2-7 15 NA NA TRBV5-1 TGCGCCAGCAGCTTAGGGGGGGCAAACCTCTACGAGCAGTACTTC CASSLGGANLYEQYF
TRBJ2-7 12 NA NA TRBV29-1 TGCAGCGTGAGGACGGCTTTTTACGAGCAGTACTTC CSVRTAFYEQYF
TRBJ2-2 15 TRBD1 NA TRBV9 TGTGCCAGCAGCTCCGGGACAGGGAACACCGGGGAGCTGTTTTTT CASSSGTGNTGELFF
TRBJ2-3 12 TRBD2 NA TRBV28 TGTGCCAGCAGTTCCGGGACTAGGGCGCAGTATTTT CASSSGTRAQYF
TRBJ2-5 15 NA NA TRBV18 TGTGCCAGCTCACCACCTTCAGCGGCCCAAGGGACCCAGTACTTC CASSPPSAAQGTQYF
TRBJ2-7 11 NA NA TRBV6-5 TGTGCCAGCAGTTACCTCGACGAGCAGTACTTC CASSYLDEQYF
TRBJ2-3 15 TRBD1 NA TRBV5-1 TGCGCCAGCAGCTTGCGTAGCACAGGGGCAGATACGCAGTATTTT CASSLRSTGADTQYF
TRBJ1-4 11 NA NA TRBV20-1 TGCAGTGTAAGGGGGGGTGAAAAACTGTTTTTT CSVRGGEKLFF
TRBJ2-5 15 NA few TRBV28 TGTGCCAGCAAAAACCTCCGGGGGCCTGGGGAGACCCAGTACTTC CASKNLRGPGETQYF
TRBJ2-2 14 TRBD1 NA TRBV5-1 TGCGCCAGCAGCGCACAGACAGGGCCCGGGGAGCTGTTTTTT CASSAQTGPGELFF
TRBJ1-5 17 TRBD1 NA TRBV11-3 TGTGCCAGCAGCTTAGATCTTTCGGGACAGGGAGGTCAGCCCCAGCATTTT CASSLDLSGQGGQPQHF
TRBJ1-3 17 NA few TRBV7-8 TGTGCCAGCAGCTTCACCCGGGACATTACCTCTGGAAACACCATATATTTT CASSFTRDITSGNTIYF
TRBJ2-5 13 NA NA TRBV7-2 TGTGCCAGCAGTCGACGGGGGGCGGAGACCCAGTACTTC CASSRRGAETQYF